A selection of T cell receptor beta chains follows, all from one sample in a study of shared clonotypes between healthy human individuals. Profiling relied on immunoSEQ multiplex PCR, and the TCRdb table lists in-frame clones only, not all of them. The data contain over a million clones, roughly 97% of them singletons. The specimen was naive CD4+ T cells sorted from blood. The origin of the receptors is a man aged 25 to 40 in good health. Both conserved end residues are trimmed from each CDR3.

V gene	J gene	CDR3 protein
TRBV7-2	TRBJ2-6	ASSQRTGSSSGANVLT
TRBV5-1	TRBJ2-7	ASSLPGYSYEQY
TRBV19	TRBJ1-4	ASSISTGRNEKLF
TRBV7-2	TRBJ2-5	ASSLVLAEETQY
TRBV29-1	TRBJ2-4	SVVSLTSPSRY
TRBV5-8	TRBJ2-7	ASRTGTVYEQY
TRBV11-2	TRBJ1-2	ASSPGAFGGYT
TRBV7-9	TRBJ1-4	ASSPGGPSTNEKLF
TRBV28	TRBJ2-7	ASSSRQGAYEQY
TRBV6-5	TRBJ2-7	ASGRQGSYEQY
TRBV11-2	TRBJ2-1	ASSPLAGGVGEQF
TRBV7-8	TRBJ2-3	ASSLVLPGARPWDTQY
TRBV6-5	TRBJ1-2	ASSYPGGYT
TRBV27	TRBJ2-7	ASSPTQGFSYEQY
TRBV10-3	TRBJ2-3	AIRQHLVPTDTQY
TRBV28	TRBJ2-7	ASSFGGSSYEQY
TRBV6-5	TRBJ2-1	ASSYSKLTSHEQF
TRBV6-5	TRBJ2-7	ASSYLGTGMSEQY
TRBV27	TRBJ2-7	ASRPGLLRGEQY
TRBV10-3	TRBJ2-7	AAESGAYEQY
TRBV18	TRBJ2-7	ASSPGGLAGTYEQY
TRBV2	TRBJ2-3	ASTYGTDTQY
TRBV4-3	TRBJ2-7	ASSQATGGGVAEQY
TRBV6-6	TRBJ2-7	ASIRELASSYEQY
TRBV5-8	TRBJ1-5	ASSYWSSNQPQH
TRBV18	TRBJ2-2	ASSPRVQLNTGELF
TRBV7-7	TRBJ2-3	ASSTGRSTDTQY
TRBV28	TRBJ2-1	ASSLLFGTGHNEQF
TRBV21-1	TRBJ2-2	ASSNKSTGSAGELF
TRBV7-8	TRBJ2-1	ASSLAGRYNEQF
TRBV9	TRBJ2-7	ASSVEGVRSQHPDEQY
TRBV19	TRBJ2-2	ASSTPGQLNTGELF
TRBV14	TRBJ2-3	ASSRDYGTDTQY
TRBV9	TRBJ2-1	ASSLGLVTDEQF
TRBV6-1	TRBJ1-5	ASSADIPSSNQPQH
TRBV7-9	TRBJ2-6	ASSLVPGANVLT
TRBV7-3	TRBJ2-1	ASSLSSITSGLKDEQF
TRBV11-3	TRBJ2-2	ASSTQPPGELF
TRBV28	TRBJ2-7	ASRPAGTSYEQY
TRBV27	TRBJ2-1	ASSSTTSGVSYNEQF
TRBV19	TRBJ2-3	ASSTLTDTQY
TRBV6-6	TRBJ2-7	ASSYRDRGQEQY
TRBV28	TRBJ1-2	ASSLFTGYT
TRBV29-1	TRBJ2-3	SVEDSTDTQY
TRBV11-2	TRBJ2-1	ASSLGRGHNEQF
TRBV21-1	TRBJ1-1	ASPHAVDTEAF
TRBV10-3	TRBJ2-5	AISEGRLGRGGRAIETQY
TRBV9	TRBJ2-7	ASSVGVLSDEQY
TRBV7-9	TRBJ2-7	ASSKGPGLAAIYEQY
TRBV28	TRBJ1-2	ASSPGTADVYGYT
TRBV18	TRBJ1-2	ASSPPGALNYGYT
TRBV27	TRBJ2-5	ASSLFSRQREGRDETQY
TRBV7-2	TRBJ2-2	ASSLAFGTGFVGELF
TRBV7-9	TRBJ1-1	ASSSRGIEANTEAF
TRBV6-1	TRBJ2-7	ASSEARAYEQY